Below are 26 T cell receptor beta chains sequenced from a single sample in a study of blood T cell repertoires in COVID-19. TCRdb's table, derived via immunoSEQ multiplex PCR, lists solely in-frame clones and lacks some. The sample includes about 360,000 clones, 85% to 90% of them seen just once. The sequencing sample was made of peripheral blood. Source of these receptors: a human donor in a cohort sampled during active COVID-19.

The V gene is TRBV19, the J gene TRBJ2-7; 7 bases line up with TRBD2. J gave up 2 bases and V 5 bases, and 6 bases lay outside the gene matches. The germline V gene has CDR1 LNHDA and CDR2 SQIVND (reference sequence). The length of the CDR3 is 14 residues. CDR3 DNA sequence: TGTGCCAGTAGTGCCTGGGGGGGTCCCTACGAGCAGTACTTC. Translating gives CASSAWGGPYEQYF. Full variable domain (rest looked up from reference TRBV19 and TRBJ2-7): DGGITQSPKYLFRKEGQNVTLSCEQNLNHDAMYWYRQDPGQGLRLIYYSQIVNDFQKGDIAEGYSVSREKKESFPLTVTSAQKNPTAFYLCASSAWGGPYEQYFGPGTRLTVT.

The V and J genes are TRBV7-9 and TRBJ1-3, with no clear D. The germline V gene has CDR1 SEHNR and CDR2 FQNEAQ (reference sequence). The CDR3 contains 18 residues. V lost 2 bases, J lost 0 bases, and 17 bases lay in between. The CDR3 is CASSLLALGRGSGNTIYF. Written as DNA, the CDR3 is TGTGCCAGCAGCTTACTGGCCCTCGGACGGGGCTCTGGAAACACCATATATTTT.

The rearrangement uses TRBV7-2 and TRBJ1-2; TRBD1 matches 9 bases. In germline, CDR1 is SGHTA, CDR2 FQGNSA. This CDR3 region has 15 residues. J lost 8 bases, V lost 2 bases, and 9 bases had no gene match. CDR3: CASSLLGQGVGGYTF. Written as DNA, the CDR3 is TGTGCCAGCAGCTTATTGGGACAGGGAGTTGGGGGCTACACCTTC.

This sequence joins TRBV3-1 (or the pseudogene TRBV3-2) and TRBJ2-1; D may be TRBD1 (8 bases). This CDR3 contains 16 residues. V shed 4 bases and J shed 9 bases, with 22 bases lying between them. Germline loops: CDR1 LGHDT, CDR2 YNNKEL (reference sequence). For the CDR3, the DNA is TGTGCCAGCAGCCGTTCGGGTCTAAACAGGGGGGGTGAGCAGTTCTTC. Its translation: CASSRSGLNRGGEQFF.

This chain connects TRBV29-1 to TRBJ2-1, with 7 positions matching TRBD2. Germline assignment: CDR1 SQVTM and CDR2 ANQGSEA. Unmatched junction bases numbered 15, after V lost 4 bases and J lost 9 bases. CDR3 length: 15 residues. The CDR3 reads CSVGLAGVSESEQFF. CDR3 DNA: TGCAGCGTTGGGTTGGCGGGAGTAAGCGAAAGTGAGCAGTTCTTC.

The chain couples TRBV19 to TRBJ2-6; TRBD1 is a possible D gene (5 bases). Germline V gene lookup returns CDR1 LNHDA and CDR2 SQIVND (reference sequence). Trimming stripped 5 bases from V and 0 bases from J, with 8 bases between. The CDR3 is 15 residues long. The DNA of the CDR3 is TGTGCCAGTAGTCGACAGCGCTCTGGGGCCAACGTCCTGACTTTC. Translating gives CASSRQRSGANVLTF.

The chain carries TRBV5-1 and TRBJ2-7; no clear D gene. CDR1 and CDR2 (germline): SGHRS, YFSETQ. Trimming took off 4 bases at V and 5 bases at J, with 7 bases between the two ends. The CDR3 is made up of 11 amino acids. The CDR3 DNA sequence: TGCGCCAGCAGCATCTCTCACGAGCAGTACTTC. This codes for CASSISHEQYF.

CDR3 bases: TGTGCCTGGAGTGTACGGGGACGACTAGCGGGGAGCTCCTACAATGAGCAGTTCTTC. Translating it yields CAWSVRGRLAGSSYNEQFF. V gene TRBV30 combines with J gene TRBJ2-1; the match to TRBD2 covers 11 bases. Trimming cost V 0 bases and J 0 bases; bases outside gene matches: 10. The CDR3 spans 19 residues. Per germline, CDR1 GTSNPN and CDR2 SVGIG (reference sequence).

The CDR3 reads CASSPRGGSGNTIYF. The CDR3 nucleotides are TGTGCCAGCAGCCCCCGGGGGGGATCTGGAAACACCATATATTTT. The genes are TRBV9 and TRBJ1-3; TRBD1 is a possible D gene (5 bases). V lost 4 bases to trimming and J lost 1 base, with 12 bases between them. Germline values: CDR1 SGDLS, CDR2 YYNGEE. The CDR3 runs to 15 residues.

The chain is built from TRBV21-1 and TRBJ2-2; TRBD2, the table's D call, was not compared with the DNA. TRBV21-1 is tagged as a pseudogene. This CDR3 comprises 16 residues. CDR3 sequence reads: CASSGARLARIGELFF. As DNA, the CDR3 is TGTGCCAGCAGCGGTGCCCGACTAGCGAGGATCGGGGAGCTGTTTTTT.

This chain joins TRBV11-3 and TRBJ1-6; a possible D gene is TRBD1 (6 bases). The CDR3 has 16 residues. Germline V gene lookup returns CDR1 SGHNT and CDR2 YENEEA. Trimming removed 4 bases from V and 5 bases from J, with 15 bases in between. The CDR3, as DNA: TGTGCCAGCAGCTACGCAAGGGGGGGGAATAATTCACCCCTCCACTTT. Translated: CASSYARGGNNSPLHF.

This sequence joins TRBV10-3 and TRBJ2-3; tentative D call: TRBD2 (5 bases). The length of the CDR3 is 14 residues. Germline V CDR1 and CDR2: ENHRY, SYGVKD. V gave up 10 bases and J gave up 5 bases, with 19 bases separating them. The DNA of the CDR3 is TGTGCCACCAAGGGAGCCCTCCTACTAGATACGCAGTATTTT. Translating gives CATKGALLLDTQYF.

As for this clone: At one end the junction does not follow the germline gene, possibly because of a read error. The chain combines TRBV19 with TRBJ1-1; 7 bases line up with TRBD1. Germline-derived CDR1 and CDR2 are LNHDA and SQIVND (reference sequence). The CDR3 consists of 18 residues. Here the CDR3 DNA reads TGTGCCAGTAGTTTAGATGCACAGGGGATGCGACAGGACACTGAAGCTTTCTTT. This sequence encodes CASSLDAQGMRQDTEAFF.

The gene calls are TRBV5-1 and TRBJ2-2; TRBD1 agrees at 12 bases. After removal of 2 bases from V and 7 bases from J, the junction contained 9 bases not matched to a gene. This CDR3 contains 17 residues. Per germline, CDR1 SGHRS and CDR2 YFSETQ. CDR3 DNA: TGCGCCAGCAGCTTTAGGGGACAGGGGGCCGCAGGCGGGGAGCTGTTTTTT. Its translation: CASSFRGQGAAGGELFF.

This clone was detected once. The rearrangement links TRBV4-1 to TRBJ2-5, with TRBD2 as a possible D gene (7 bases). CDR1 is MGHRA, CDR2 YSYEKL, per germline. The CDR3 runs to 16 residues. V gave up 3 bases and J gave up 2 bases, with 16 bases separating them. CDR3 DNA: TGCGCCAGCAGCCACCTTCAAGGGGGGGCGCAAGAGACCCAGTACTTC. Amino acid sequence: CASSHLQGGAQETQYF.

The chain couples TRBV19 to TRBJ1-5; 11 bases align to TRBD1. The CDR3 has 14 amino acids. V lost 7 bases and J lost 6; bases outside the gene matches: 5. The germline gives CDR1 LNHDA, CDR2 SQIVND (reference sequence). The CDR3 DNA reads as TGTGCCAGTATTAACGGACAGGGGGCTCAGCCCCAGCATTTT. It specifies CASINGQGAQPQHF.

V is TRBV19 and J is TRBJ1-4; D call uncertain. With 5 bases removed from V and 8 bases from J, the gap between germline ends came to 12 bases. The CDR3 totals 13 residues. Germline V gene data show CDR1 as LNHDA and CDR2 as SQIVND (reference sequence). In DNA, the CDR3 is TGTGCCAGTAGTGTTAGATCAAGAGAAAAACTGTTTTTT. Translated: CASSVRSREKLFF.

The gene calls are TRBV6-1 and TRBJ2-3; 8 positions match TRBD1. The CDR3 has 15 amino acids. CDR1 is MNHNS, CDR2 SASEGT, per germline. V shed 3 bases, J shed 2 bases, and the junction held 4 bases outside the gene matches. CDR3 nucleotide sequence: TGTGCCAGCAGTGAGCAGGGACAGGTCACAGATACGCAGTATTTT. Encoded protein: CASSEQGQVTDTQYF.

This clone has just a few counts. The chain uses TRBV10-2 and TRBJ2-3, with D maybe TRBD1 (6 bases). Germline V CDR1 and CDR2: WSHSY, SAAADI. V lost 4 bases, J lost 3 bases, and 17 bases lay in between. The CDR3 loop spans 16 amino acids. CDR3 in DNA: TGCGCCAGCAGTGGCTACAGGGAAGGGGGTACAGATACGCAGTATTTT. The encoded protein is CASSGYREGGTDTQYF.

J is TRBJ2-7 and V is TRBV6-2 or TRBV6-3, with TRBD2 identical over 8 bases. V shed 4 bases and J 2 bases; nucleotides not matched to a gene: 4. This CDR3 comprises 14 residues. Germline assignment: CDR1 MNHEY and CDR2 SVGEGT. CDR3 nucleotide sequence: TGTGCCAGCAGTTGGTCCGGGGGGGCCTACGAGCAGTACTTC. Its translation is CASSWSGGAYEQYF.

The V call is TRBV11-3, the J call TRBJ2-7; 7 nucleotides line up with TRBD1. The length of the CDR3 is 17 residues. J lost 3 bases, V lost 5 bases, and 16 bases had no gene match. CDR1 and CDR2 (germline): SGHNT, YENEEA. The CDR3 coding sequence is TGTGCCAGCAGCACCTCCCCATTTGACAGGGCGCACTACGAGCAGTACTTC. Protein: CASSTSPFDRAHYEQYF.

The V and J genes are TRBV21-1 and TRBJ1-2. TRBV21-1 is noted as a pseudogene. This CDR3 is 15 amino acids long. CDR3 protein: CASSKASDGGYGYTF. The CDR3, as DNA: TGTGCCAGCAGCAAAGCAAGTGATGGCGGCTATGGCTACACCTTC.

The chain combines TRBV3-1 (or the pseudogene TRBV3-2) with TRBJ2-3, with D possibly being TRBD2 (6 bases). The CDR3 loop spans 14 amino acids. The V gene's germline CDR1 is LGHDT and CDR2 YNNKEL (reference sequence). Trimming pared 4 bases from V and 2 bases from J, leaving 10 bases between. CDR3 nucleotide sequence: TGTGCCAGCAGCCCGGGACTGCCCACAGATACGCAGTATTTT. Its translation: CASSPGLPTDTQYF.

This clone appeared once. The rearrangement joins TRBV5-6 to TRBJ2-4, with D tentatively TRBD2 (5 bases). V was shortened by 0 bases and J by 8 bases, with 12 bases between the two germline ends. Germline lookup yields CDR1 SGHDT and CDR2 YYEEEE. This CDR3 region has 14 residues. CDR3 residues: CASSLGPSLHIQYF. The CDR3 nucleotides are TGTGCCAGCAGCTTGGGTCCTAGCCTTCACATTCAGTACTTC.

J is TRBJ2-7 and V is TRBV28; 8 bases fit TRBD2. V lost 6 bases to trimming and J lost 3 bases; unmatched junction nucleotides: 22. The CDR3 spans 19 residues. Germline CDR1 MDHEN, CDR2 SYDVKM. The CDR3 coding sequence is TGTGCCAGCAGCCTCAGTCAGGGCGGAGCGGGAGTTCCCTTCTACGAGCAGTACTTC. It encodes CASSLSQGGAGVPFYEQYF.

This clone was observed at least ten times. The rearrangement links TRBV6-1 to TRBJ2-7; 8 positions match TRBD1. Germline CDR1 is MNHNS and CDR2 is SASEGT. The CDR3 totals 15 residues. The V and J ends lost 1 base and 0 bases, in that order; junction bases with no gene match: 2. The CDR3 DNA follows: TGTGCCAGCAGTGAAGTGACAGGGGCCTCCTACGAGCAGTACTTC. As protein: CASSEVTGASYEQYF.